A selection of T cell receptor beta chains follows, all from one sample in a study of immune characteristics of hereditary and idiopathic chronic pancreatitis. TCRdb keeps only in-frame clones here, not all; method: immunoSEQ multiplex PCR. Here the sample spans over 11,000 clones, 70% to 75% being singletons. Sample: pancreas tissue with hereditary chronic pancreatitis. Receptors were obtained from a human donor with chronic pancreatitis. The CDR3 runs from the conserved cysteine through the conserved F or W. The D gene is left open where the match is weak. Size is omitted from some rows. Given values are once, few, many or a class for expanded clones.

.,TRBD2,TRBJ2-3,TRBV6-4,TGTGCCAGCAGTGACTCTAGCGGGAGAGGGGATACGCAGTATTTT,CASSDSSGRGDTQYF
.,.,TRBJ1-2,TRBV28,TGTGCCAGCAGTCCTCCGGGGGCCAGGAGCTATGGCTACACCTTC,CASSPPGARSYGYTF
.,TRBD2,TRBJ2-7,TRBV4-1,TGCGCCAGCAGCCAAGGGCTAGCGGGAGGGGAGCAGTACTTC,CASSQGLAGGEQYF
.,.,TRBJ2-5,TRBV6-4,TGTGCCAGCAGTGAGGGACTTGGACAAGAGACCCAGTACTTC,CASSEGLGQETQYF
.,TRBD1,TRBJ2-1,TRBV3-1/TRBV3-2,TGTGCCAGCAGCCCCTGGACAGGGGTTCCTAGTAGATATGAGCAGTTCTTC,CASSPWTGVPSRYEQFF
.,TRBD1,TRBJ2-1,TRBV6-5,TGTGCCAGCAAACCGGGACAGTCACGCAATGAGCAGTTCTTC,CASKPGQSRNEQFF
.,.,TRBJ1-3,TRBV28,TGTGCCAGTGCGCGGGGGTCTACTGGTTTCTCTGGAAACACCATATATTTT,CASARGSTGFSGNTIYF
.,TRBD2,TRBJ2-1,TRBV6-4,TGTGCCAGCAGTGAAGCGGCGGGAGGGCCCAATGAGCAGTTCTTC,CASSEAAGGPNEQFF
.,.,TRBJ1-3,TRBV2,TGTGCCAGCAGTGAGTCCTCAGGGTCAGGAAACACCATATATTTT,CASSESSGSGNTIYF
.,.,TRBJ2-7,TRBV24-1,TGTGCCACCAGTGATTTAACGGGGCGGCAGTACTTC,CATSDLTGRQYF
.,TRBD2,TRBJ2-5,TRBV6-5,TGTGCCAGCAGTCTAGCGGGAGGGTTTAAGACCCAGTACTTC,CASSLAGGFKTQYF
few,.,TRBJ2-1,TRBV19,TGTGCCAGTAGCCGTATGCACGCGTCGAACAATGAGCAGTTCTTC,CASSRMHASNNEQFF
.,TRBD2,TRBJ2-1,TRBV5-6,TGTGCCAGCAGCCGCGGGGTAGCGGGGAACTTCTACAATGAGCAGTTCTTC,CASSRGVAGNFYNEQFF